This T cell receptor (beta chain) was sequenced in a study of T cells after yellow fever vaccination. The overall study: Fractions of low cell number were prepared using SMART-Seq v4 Ultra Low Input.

V was shortened by 3 bases and J by 11 bases, with 13 bases between the two germline ends. CDR3 length: 12 amino acids. The germline V gene encodes CDR1 SGHTA and CDR2 FQGNSA. TCR cDNA, made by 5'RACE template switching, carried an added universal primer site and UMIs. MiXCR, applied by TCRdb to the 5' RACE reads, yields one record per CDR3 protein. The data hold roughly 28,000 distinct CDR3 sequences, with roughly 4.7% observed a single time. This clonotype was observed many times. This chain uses TRBV7-2 with TRBJ1-1; TRBD1 is a possible D gene (6 bases). The clonotype was recovered from a man aged 18 to 30 who received the YFV17D yellow fever vaccine. Sequencing used PBMCs, either bulk or a sorted T-cell subset (CD4+, CD8+, memory, or dextramer-sorted; not recorded which), obtained on the day of the yellow fever booster vaccination. The CDR3 is CASSFPSGAAFF. CDR3 nucleotide sequence: TGTGCCAGCAGCTTTCCTTCAGGGGCGGCTTTCTTT.